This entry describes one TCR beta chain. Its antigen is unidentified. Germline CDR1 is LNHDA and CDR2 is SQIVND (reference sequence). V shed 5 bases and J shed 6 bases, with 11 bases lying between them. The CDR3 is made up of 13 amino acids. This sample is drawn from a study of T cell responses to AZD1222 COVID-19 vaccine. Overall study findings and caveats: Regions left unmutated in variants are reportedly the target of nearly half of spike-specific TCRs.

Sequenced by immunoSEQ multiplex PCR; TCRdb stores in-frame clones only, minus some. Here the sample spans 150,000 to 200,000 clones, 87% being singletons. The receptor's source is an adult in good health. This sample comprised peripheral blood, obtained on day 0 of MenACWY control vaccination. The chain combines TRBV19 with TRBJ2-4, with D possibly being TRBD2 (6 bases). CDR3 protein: CASSEGGGNIQYF. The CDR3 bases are TGTGCCAGTAGTGAGGGAGGTGGAAACATTCAGTACTTC.